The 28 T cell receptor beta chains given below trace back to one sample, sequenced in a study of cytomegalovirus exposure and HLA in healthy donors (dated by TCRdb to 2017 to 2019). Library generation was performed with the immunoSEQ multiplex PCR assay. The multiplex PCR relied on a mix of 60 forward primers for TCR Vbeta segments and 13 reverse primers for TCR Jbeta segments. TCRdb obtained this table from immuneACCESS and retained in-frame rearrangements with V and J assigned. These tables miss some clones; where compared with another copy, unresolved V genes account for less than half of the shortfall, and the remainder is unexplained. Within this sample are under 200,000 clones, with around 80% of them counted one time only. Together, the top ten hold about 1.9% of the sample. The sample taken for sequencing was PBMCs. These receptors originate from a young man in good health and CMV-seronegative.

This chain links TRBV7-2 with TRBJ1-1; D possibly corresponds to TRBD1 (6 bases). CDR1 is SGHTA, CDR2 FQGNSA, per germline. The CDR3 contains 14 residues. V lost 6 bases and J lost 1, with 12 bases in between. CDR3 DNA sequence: TGTGCCAGCAGAGGGGGGGGTAAGAACACTGAAGCTTTCTTT. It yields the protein CASRGGGKNTEAFF.

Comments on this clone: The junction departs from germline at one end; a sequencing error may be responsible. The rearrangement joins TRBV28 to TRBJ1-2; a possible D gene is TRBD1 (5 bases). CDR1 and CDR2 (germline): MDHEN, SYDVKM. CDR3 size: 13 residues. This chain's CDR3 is CASNGGALYSYTF. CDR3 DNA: TGTGCCAGCAACGGGGGAGCCCTCTATAGCTACACCTTC.

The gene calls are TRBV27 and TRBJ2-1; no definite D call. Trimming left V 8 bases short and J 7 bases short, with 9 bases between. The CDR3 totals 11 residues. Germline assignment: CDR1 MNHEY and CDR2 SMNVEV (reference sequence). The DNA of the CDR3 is TGTGCCAGCCGTCTGCGGAATGAGCAGTTCTTC. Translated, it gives CASRLRNEQFF.

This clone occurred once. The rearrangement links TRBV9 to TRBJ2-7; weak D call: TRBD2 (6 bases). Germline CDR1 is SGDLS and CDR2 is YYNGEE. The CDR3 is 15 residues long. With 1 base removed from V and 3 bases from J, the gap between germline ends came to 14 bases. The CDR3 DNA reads TGTGCCAGCAGCGTATCGGGAGTGGGGGGCTACGAGCAGTACTTC. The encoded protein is CASSVSGVGGYEQYF.

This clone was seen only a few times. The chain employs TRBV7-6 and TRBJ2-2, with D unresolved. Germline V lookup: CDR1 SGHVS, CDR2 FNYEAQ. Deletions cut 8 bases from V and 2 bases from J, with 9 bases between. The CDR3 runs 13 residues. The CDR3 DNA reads TGTGCCAGCCCTGATGGCAACACCGGGGAGCTGTTTTTT. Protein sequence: CASPDGNTGELFF. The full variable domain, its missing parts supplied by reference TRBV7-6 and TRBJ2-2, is GAGVSQSPRYKVTKRGQDVALRCDPISGHVSLYWYRQALGQGPEFLTYFNYEAQQDKSGLPNDRFSAERPEGSISTLTIQRTEQRDSAMYRCASPDGNTGELFFGEGSRLTVL.

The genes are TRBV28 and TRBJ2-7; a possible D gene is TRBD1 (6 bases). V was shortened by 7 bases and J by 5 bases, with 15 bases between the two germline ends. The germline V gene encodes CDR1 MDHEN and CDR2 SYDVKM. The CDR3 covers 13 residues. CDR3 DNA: TGTGCCAGCAACGTAGGGGGTATCAACGAGCAGTACTTC. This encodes CASNVGGINEQYF.

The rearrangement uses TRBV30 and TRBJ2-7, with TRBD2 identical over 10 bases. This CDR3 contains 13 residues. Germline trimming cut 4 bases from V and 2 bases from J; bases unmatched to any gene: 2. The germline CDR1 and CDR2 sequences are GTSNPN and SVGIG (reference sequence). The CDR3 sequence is CAWTTSGAYEQYF. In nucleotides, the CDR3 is TGTGCCTGGACTACTAGCGGGGCCTACGAGCAGTACTTC.

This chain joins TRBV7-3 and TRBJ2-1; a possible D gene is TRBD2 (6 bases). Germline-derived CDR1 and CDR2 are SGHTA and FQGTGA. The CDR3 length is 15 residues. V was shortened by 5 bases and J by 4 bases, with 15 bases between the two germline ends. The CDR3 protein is CASSPRTILYNEQFF. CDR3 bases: TGTGCCAGCAGCCCCAGGACTATACTGTACAATGAGCAGTTCTTC.

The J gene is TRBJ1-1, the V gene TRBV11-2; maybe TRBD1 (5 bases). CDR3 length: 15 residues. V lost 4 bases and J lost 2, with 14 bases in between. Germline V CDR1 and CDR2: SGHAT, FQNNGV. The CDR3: CASSYTVRGNTEAFF. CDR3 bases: TGTGCCAGCAGCTACACGGTTAGGGGTAACACTGAAGCTTTCTTT. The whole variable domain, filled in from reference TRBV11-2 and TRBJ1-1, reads EAGVAQSPRYKIIEKRQSVAFWCNPISGHATLYWYQQILGQGPKLLIQFQNNGVVDDSQLPKDRFSAERLKGVDSTLKIQPAKLEDSAVYLCASSYTVRGNTEAFFGQGTRLTVV.

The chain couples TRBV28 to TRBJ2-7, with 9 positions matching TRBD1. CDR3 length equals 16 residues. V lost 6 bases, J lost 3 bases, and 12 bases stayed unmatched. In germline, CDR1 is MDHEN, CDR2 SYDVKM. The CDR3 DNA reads TGTGCCAGCAGACTGTCCGGGACAGGGATTTTCTACGAGCAGTACTTC. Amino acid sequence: CASRLSGTGIFYEQYF.

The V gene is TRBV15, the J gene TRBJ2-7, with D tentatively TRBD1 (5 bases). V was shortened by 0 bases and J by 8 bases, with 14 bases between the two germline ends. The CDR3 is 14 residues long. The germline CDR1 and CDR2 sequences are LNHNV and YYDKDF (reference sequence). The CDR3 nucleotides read TGTGCCACCAGCAGAGAAGGGGATGCCAATCAGCAGTACTTC. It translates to CATSREGDANQQYF.

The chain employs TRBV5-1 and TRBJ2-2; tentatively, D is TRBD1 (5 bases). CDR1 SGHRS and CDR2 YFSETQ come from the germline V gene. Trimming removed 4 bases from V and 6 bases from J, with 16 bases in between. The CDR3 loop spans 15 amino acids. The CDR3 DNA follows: TGCGCCAGCAGCCAGCAGGGCAAAGGGCCCGGGGAGCTGTTTTTT. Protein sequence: CASSQQGKGPGELFF.

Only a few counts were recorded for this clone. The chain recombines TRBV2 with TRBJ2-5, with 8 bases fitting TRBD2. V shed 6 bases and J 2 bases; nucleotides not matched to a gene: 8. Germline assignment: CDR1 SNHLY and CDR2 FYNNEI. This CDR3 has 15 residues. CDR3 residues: CASSDSGTYQETQYF. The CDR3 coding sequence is TGTGCCAGCAGCGATAGCGGGACCTATCAAGAGACCCAGTACTTC.

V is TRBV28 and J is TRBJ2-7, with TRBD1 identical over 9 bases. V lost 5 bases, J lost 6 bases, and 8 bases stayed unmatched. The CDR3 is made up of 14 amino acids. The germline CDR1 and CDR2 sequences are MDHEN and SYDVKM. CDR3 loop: CASSQSGQGFEQYF. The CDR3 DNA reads TGTGCCAGCAGTCAATCGGGACAGGGTTTCGAGCAGTACTTC.

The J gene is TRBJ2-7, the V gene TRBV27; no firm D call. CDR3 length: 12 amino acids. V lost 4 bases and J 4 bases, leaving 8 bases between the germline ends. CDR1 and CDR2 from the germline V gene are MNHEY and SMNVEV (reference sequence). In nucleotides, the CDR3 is TGTGCCAGCAGTTCCCCCAGGTACGAGCAGTACTTC. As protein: CASSSPRYEQYF.

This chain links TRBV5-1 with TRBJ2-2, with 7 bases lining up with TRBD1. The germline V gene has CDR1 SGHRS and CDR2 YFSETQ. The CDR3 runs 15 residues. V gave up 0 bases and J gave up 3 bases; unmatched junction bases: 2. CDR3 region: CASSLGDRDTGELFF. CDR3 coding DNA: TGCGCCAGCAGCTTGGGTGACAGGGACACCGGGGAGCTGTTTTTT.

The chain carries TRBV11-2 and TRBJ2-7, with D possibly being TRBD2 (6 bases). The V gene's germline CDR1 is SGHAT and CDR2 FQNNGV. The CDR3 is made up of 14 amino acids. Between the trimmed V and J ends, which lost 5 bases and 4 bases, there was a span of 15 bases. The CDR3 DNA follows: TGTGCCAGCAGCCCGGGACTCCTCCAATACGAGCAGTACTTC. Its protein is CASSPGLLQYEQYF.

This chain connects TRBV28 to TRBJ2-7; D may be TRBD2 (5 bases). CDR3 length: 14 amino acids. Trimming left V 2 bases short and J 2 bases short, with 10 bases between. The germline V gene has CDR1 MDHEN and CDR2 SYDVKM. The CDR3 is CASSLTRRTYEQYF. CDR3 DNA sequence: TGTGCCAGCAGTTTAACAAGGAGGACCTACGAGCAGTACTTC.

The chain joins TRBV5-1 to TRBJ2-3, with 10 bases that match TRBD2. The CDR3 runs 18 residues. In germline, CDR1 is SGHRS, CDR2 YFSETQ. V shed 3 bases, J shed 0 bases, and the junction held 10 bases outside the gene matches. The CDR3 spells CASSSPGTSVSSTDTQYF. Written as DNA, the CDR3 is TGCGCCAGCAGCTCTCCCGGGACTAGCGTTTCTAGCACAGATACGCAGTATTTT. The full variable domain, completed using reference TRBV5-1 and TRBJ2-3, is KAGVTQTPRYLIKTRGQQVTLSCSPISGHRSVSWYQQTPGQGLQFLFEYFSETQRNKGNFPGRFSGRQFSNSRSEMNVSTLELGDSALYLCASSSPGTSVSSTDTQYFGPGTRLTVL.

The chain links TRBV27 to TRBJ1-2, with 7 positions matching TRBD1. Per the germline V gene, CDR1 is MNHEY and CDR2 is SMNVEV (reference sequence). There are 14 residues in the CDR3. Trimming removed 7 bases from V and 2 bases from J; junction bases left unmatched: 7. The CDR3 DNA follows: TGTGCCAGCACCCCAGGGGGGTCGAACTATGGCTACACCTTC. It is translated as CASTPGGSNYGYTF.

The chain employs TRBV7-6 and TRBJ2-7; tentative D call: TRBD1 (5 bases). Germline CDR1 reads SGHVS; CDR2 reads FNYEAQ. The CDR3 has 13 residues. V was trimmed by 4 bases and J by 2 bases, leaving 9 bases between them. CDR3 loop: CASSSYRTYEQYF. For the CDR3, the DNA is TGTGCCAGCAGCTCCTACAGGACCTACGAGCAGTACTTC.

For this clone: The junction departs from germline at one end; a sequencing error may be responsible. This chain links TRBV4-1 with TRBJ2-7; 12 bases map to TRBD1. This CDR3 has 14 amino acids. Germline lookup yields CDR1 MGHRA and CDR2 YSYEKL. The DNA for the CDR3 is TGCGCCAGCAGCCAGGGACAGGGGGCGCGGGAGCAGAACTTC. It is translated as CASSQGQGAREQNF.

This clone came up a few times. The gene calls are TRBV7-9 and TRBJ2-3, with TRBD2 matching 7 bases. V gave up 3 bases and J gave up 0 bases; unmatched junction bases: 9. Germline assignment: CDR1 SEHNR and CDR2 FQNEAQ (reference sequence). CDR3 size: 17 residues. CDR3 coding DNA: TGTGCCAGCAGCTTTGCGGTCGGGAGGCCTAGCACAGATACGCAGTATTTT. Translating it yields CASSFAVGRPSTDTQYF.

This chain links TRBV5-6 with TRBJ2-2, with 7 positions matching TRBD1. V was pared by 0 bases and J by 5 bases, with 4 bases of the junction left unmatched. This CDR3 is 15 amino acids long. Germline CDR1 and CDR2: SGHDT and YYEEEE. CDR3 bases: TGTGCCAGCAGCTTGGGTCAGGGGGTTACCGGGGAGCTGTTTTTT. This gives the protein CASSLGQGVTGELFF. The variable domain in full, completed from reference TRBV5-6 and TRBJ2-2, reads DAGVTQSPTHLIKTRGQQVTLRCSPKSGHDTVSWYQQALGQGPQFIFQYYEEEERQRGNFPDRFSGHQFPNYSSELNVNALLLGDSALYLCASSLGQGVTGELFFGEGSRLTVL.

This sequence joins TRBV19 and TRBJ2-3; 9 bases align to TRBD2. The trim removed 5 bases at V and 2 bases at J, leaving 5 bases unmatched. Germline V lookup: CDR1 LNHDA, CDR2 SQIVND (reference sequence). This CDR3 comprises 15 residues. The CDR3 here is CASSRLADPTDTQYF. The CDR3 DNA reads TGTGCCAGTAGTCGACTAGCGGACCCCACAGATACGCAGTATTTT.

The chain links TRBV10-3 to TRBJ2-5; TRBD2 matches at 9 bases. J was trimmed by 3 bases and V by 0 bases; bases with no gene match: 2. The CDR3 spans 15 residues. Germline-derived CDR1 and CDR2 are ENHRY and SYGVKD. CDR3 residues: CAISESGLAKETQYF. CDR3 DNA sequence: TGTGCCATCAGTGAGTCGGGACTAGCCAAAGAGACCCAGTACTTC.

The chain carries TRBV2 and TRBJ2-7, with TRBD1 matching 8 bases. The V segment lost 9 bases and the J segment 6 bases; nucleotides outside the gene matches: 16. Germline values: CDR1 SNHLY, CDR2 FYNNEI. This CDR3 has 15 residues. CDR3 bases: TGTGCCAGGGGGAGTGTAGGACAGGGTTTGGGCGAGCAGTACTTC. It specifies CARGSVGQGLGEQYF.

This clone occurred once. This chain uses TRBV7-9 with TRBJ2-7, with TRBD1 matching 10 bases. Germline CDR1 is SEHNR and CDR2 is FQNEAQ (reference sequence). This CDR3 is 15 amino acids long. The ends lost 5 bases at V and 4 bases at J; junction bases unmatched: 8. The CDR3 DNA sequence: TGTGCCAGCAGCGATCTTCGACAGGGGGCATACGAGCAGTACTTC. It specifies CASSDLRQGAYEQYF.